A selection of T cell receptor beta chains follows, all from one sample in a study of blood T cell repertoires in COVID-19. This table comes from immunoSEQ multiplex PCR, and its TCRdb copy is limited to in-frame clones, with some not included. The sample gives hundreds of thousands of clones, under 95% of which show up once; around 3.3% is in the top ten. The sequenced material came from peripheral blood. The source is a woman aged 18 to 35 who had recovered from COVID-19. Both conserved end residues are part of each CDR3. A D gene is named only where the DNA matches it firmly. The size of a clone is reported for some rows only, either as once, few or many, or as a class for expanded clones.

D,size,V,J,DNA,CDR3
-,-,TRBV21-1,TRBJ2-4,TGTGCCAGCAGGCTTCGGGACTCCCAATATTTTATAGCCAAAAACATTCAGTACTTC,CASRLRDSQYFIAKNIQYF
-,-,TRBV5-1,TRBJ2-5,TGCGCCAGCAGCTTACTAGGACAGTCGGGTCAAGAGACCCAGTACTTC,CASSLLGQSGQETQYF
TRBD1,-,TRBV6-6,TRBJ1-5,TGTGCCAGCGCTTCACAGGGGAGCGGTCAGCCCCAGCATTTT,CASASQGSGQPQHF
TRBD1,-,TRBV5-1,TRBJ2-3,TGCGCCAGCAGTTTGGCCGCAGGGGGAAGCACAGATACGCAGTATTTT,CASSLAAGGSTDTQYF
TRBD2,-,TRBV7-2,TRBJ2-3,TGTGCCAGCAGCTTTACCGGGACTACCACAGATACGCAGTATTTT,CASSFTGTTTDTQYF
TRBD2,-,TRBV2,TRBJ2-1,TGTGCCAGCACGGCTAGCGGTTACAATGAGCAGTTCTTC,CASTASGYNEQFF
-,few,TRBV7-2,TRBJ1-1,TGTGCCAGCAGCTCAGCCCGTGAAGCTTTCTTT,CASSSAREAFF
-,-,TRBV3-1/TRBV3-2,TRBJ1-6,TGTGCCAGCAGCCAGGGGAGGGATTCACCCCTCCACTTT,CASSQGRDSPLHF
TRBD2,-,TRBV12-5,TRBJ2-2,TGTGCTAGTGGCGTAAGACTAGCGGGATACTCCGGGGAGCTGTTTTTT,CASGVRLAGYSGELFF
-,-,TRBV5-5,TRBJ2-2,TGTGCCAGCAGTCCCGACGTTAGCTACGGGGAGCTGTTTTTT,CASSPDVSYGELFF
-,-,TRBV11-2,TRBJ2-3,TGTGCCAGCAGCCCCCGGGGTGTCACAGATACGCAGTATTTT,CASSPRGVTDTQYF
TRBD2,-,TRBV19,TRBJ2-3,TGTGCCAGTAGTAGCCACGAGGGAGGGACAGATACGCAGTATTTT,CASSSHEGGTDTQYF
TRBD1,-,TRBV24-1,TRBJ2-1,TGTGCCACCAGTGATTCCGGACAGGGTGGGGGCAATGAGCAGTTCTTC,CATSDSGQGGGNEQFF
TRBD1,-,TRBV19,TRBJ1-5,TGTGCCAGTACCGCGCACGGGACAGGGAACGGTCAGCCCCAGCATTTT,CASTAHGTGNGQPQHF
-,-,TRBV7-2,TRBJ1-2,TGTGCCAGCAGCACCACACCGAACTATGGCTACACCTTC,CASSTTPNYGYTF
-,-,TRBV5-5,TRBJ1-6,TGTGCCAGCAGCTTGTATCGTCAGACATATTCACCCCTCCACTTT,CASSLYRQTYSPLHF
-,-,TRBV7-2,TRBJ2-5,TGTGCCAGCAGCTTATTGGCCCGCCCAACAGAGACCCAGTACTTC,CASSLLARPTETQYF
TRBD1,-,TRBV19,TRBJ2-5,TGTGCCAGTAGTATGTCGAGACAGGGTGACGAGACCCAGTACTTC,CASSMSRQGDETQYF
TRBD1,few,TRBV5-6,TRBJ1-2,TGTGCCAGCAGCTTGGGGCAGACAGGGGGTAGAAGCTACACCTTC,CASSLGQTGGRSYTF
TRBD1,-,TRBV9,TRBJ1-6,TGTGCCAGCAGTGGAGTAGGGGACAGGGGCTCACCCCTCCACTTT,CASSGVGDRGSPLHF
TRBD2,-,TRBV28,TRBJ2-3,TGTGCCAGCAGTTTACCAACTAGCGGGGAACGCACAGATACGCAGTATTTT,CASSLPTSGERTDTQYF
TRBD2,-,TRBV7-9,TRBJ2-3,TGTGCCAGCAGAGGACTAGCGGGGGTGGATACGCAGTATTTT,CASRGLAGVDTQYF
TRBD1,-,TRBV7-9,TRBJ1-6,TGTGCCAGCAGCTTCGGGACAGGAAATTCACCCCTCCACTTT,CASSFGTGNSPLHF
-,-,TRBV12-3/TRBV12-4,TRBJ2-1,TGTGCCAGCAGCCCTTGGGCATCTGAGCAGTTCTTC,CASSPWASEQFF
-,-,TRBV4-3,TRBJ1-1,TGCGCCAGCAGCCCGTACAGGCAAGGCCAAGCTGAAGCTTTCTTT,CASSPYRQGQAEAFF
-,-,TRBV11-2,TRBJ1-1,TGTGCCAGCAGCGCACGGACGCAGGGGAACACTGAAGCTTTCTTT,CASSARTQGNTEAFF
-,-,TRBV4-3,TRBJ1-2,TGCGCCAGCAGCCAAGAGGTGGCAGGGAAGAGATTAAACTATGGCTACACCTTC,CASSQEVAGKRLNYGYTF
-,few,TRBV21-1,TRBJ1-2,TGTGCCAGCAGCAAAGGACAGGGAGGTGGCTACACCTTC,CASSKGQGGGYTF
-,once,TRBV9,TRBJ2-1,TGTGCCAGCGACCGTCGGGGGACTCCAAGCTCCTACAATGAGCAGTTCTTC,CASDRRGTPSSYNEQFF
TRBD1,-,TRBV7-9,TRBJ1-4,TGTGCCAGCAGCTTACTGACAGGGTTTGGTGAAAAACTGTTTTTT,CASSLLTGFGEKLFF
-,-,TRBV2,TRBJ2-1,TGTGCCAGCAGTGAAGGGGGGGGCAGTTACAATGAGCAGTTCTTC,CASSEGGGSYNEQFF
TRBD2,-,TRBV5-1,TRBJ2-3,TGCGCCAGCAGCCAGCACTCTAGCGGGGCTAGCACAGATACGCAGTATTTT,CASSQHSSGASTDTQYF
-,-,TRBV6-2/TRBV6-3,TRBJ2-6,TGTGCCAGCAGTCGCGGGACGGGTGGGGCCAACGTCCTGACTTTC,CASSRGTGGANVLTF
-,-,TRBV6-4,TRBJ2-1,TGTGCCAGCAGTGACTCGAGGCGGTCGGGTGAGCAGTTCTTC,CASSDSRRSGEQFF
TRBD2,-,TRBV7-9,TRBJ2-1,TGTGCCAGCAGCGTTCCAAGAACGACTAGCGGGAGAGCGGATGAGCAGTTCTTC,CASSVPRTTSGRADEQFF
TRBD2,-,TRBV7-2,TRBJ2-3,TGTGCCAGCAGCTTAGGCGGGAGGGGGATAGATACGCAGTATTTT,CASSLGGRGIDTQYF
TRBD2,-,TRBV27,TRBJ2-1,TGTGCCAGCAGGGCTAGCGGTCACAATGAGCAGTTCTTC,CASRASGHNEQFF
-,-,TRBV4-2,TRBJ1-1,TGTGCCAGCAGCCAAGACAGGGGCCTCGGAGGGAACACTGAAGCTTTCTTT,CASSQDRGLGGNTEAFF
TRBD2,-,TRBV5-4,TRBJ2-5,TGTGCCAGCAGCCCCCCCGGGGGGGAGACCCAGTACTTC,CASSPPGGETQYF
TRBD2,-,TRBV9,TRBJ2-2,TGTGCCAGCAGCGTGCGAGCGGGAGGGCCCGGCGGGGAGCTGTTTTTT,CASSVRAGGPGGELFF
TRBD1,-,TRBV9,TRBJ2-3,TGTGCCAGCAGCCTCCGGACAGGGGCCCTCACAGATACGCAGTATTTT,CASSLRTGALTDTQYF
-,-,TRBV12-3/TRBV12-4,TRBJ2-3,TGTGCCAGCAGGGTTAGCGGCTCAGATACGCAGTATTTT,CASRVSGSDTQYF
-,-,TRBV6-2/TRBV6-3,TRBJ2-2,TGTGCCAGCAGCTTGCTAGATCCGAACACCGGGGAGCTGTTTTTT,CASSLLDPNTGELFF
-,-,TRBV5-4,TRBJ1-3,TGTGCCAGCAGCTTGGTAGCAGGGACTGGAAACACCATATATTTT,CASSLVAGTGNTIYF
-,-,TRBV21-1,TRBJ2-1,TGTGCCAATTCCGACAATGAGCAGTTCTTC,CANSDNEQFF
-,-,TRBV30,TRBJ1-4,TGTGCCTGGGGAGCAGGTACTAATGAAAAACTGTTTTTT,CAWGAGTNEKLFF
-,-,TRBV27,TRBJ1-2,TGTGCCAGCAGGTCGATGGGCCGGGGGTTGGACTATGGCTACACCTTC,CASRSMGRGLDYGYTF
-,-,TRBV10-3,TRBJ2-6,TGTGCCACCAGCGGAAATCCGGGACAAAGATCCGGGGCCAACGTCCTGACTTTC,CATSGNPGQRSGANVLTF
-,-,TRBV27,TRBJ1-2,TGTGCCAGCAGCGAATCCGGGAGGGGCTACACCTTC,CASSESGRGYTF
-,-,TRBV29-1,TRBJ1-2,TGCAGCGCTGCCGACAGGTTCGATGGCTACACCTTC,CSAADRFDGYTF
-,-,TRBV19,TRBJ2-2,TGTGCCACTAGGAACGAGGGCTCCTGGGCGAACACCGGGGAGCTGTTTTTT,CATRNEGSWANTGELFF
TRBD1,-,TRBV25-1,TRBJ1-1,TGTGCCAGCAGTGAGATGACAGGGGGGATAAACACTGAAGCTTTCTTT,CASSEMTGGINTEAFF
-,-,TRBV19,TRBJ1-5,TGTGCCAGTAGGCCCCCAGGACTCCTAAATCAGCCCCAGCATTTT,CASRPPGLLNQPQHF
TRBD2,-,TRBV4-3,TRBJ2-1,TGCGCCAGCAGCCAAGATGGGCTAGCGGGGGACAATGAGCAGTTCTTC,CASSQDGLAGDNEQFF
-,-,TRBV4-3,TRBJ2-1,TGCGCCAGCAGCCAAGGTCAGGAATTATCCTACAATGAGCAGTTCTTC,CASSQGQELSYNEQFF